The sequence of this TCR beta chain was determined in a study of cytomegalovirus exposure and HLA in healthy donors. Study-wide results and limits: A later analysis linked more than 15,000 TCR beta sequences to HLA alleles at 0.05 false discovery rate. Rare TCR sequences dominated, though some public TCRs recurred in many donors.

V gave up 0 bases and J gave up 10 bases; unmatched junction bases: 4. The CDR3 is made up of 14 amino acids. Vbeta (60) and Jbeta (13) primers were used in the PCR. Sequencing used immunoSEQ multiplex PCR; TCRdb keeps in-frame clones, though not all of them. The sample lists about 150,000 clones, approximately 80% occurring once. Donors counted as nominally healthy when sampled, yet unrecorded immune exposures were likely. A remark on this clone: The antigen is undetermined.

The source is a man aged 25-45 years in good health and CMV-seropositive. The sample was PBMCs. V usage is TRBV5-3 and J usage is TRBJ2-1; 10 bases agree with TRBD2. Being an ORF, TRBV5-3 has a function that is uncertain. The CDR3 sequence is CARSLDGTSAEQFF. In nucleotides, the CDR3 is TGTGCCAGAAGCTTGGATGGGACTAGCGCCGAGCAGTTCTTC.